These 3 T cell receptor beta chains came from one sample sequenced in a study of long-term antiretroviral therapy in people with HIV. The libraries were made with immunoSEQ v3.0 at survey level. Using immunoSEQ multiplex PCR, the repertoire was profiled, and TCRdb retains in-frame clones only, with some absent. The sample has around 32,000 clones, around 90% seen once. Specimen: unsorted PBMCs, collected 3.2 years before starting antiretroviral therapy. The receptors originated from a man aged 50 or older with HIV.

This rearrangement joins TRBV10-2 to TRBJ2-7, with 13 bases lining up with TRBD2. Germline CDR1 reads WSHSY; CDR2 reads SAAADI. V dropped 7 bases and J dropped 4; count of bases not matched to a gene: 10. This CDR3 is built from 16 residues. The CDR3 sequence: CASTPPLAGGLYEQYF. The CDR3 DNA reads TGCGCCAGCACCCCCCCACTAGCGGGAGGGCTATACGAGCAGTACTTC.

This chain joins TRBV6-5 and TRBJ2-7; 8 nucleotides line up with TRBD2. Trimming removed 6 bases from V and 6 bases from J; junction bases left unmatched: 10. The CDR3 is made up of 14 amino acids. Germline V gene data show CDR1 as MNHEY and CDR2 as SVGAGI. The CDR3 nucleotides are TGTGCCAGCAGCCGCAGCGGGAGCGTTGTCGAGCAGTACTTC. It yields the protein CASSRSGSVVEQYF.

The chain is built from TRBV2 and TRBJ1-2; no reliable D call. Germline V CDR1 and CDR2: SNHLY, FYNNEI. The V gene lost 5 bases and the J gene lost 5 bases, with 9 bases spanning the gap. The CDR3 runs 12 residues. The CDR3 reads CASSLQRYGYTF. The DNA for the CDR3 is TGTGCCAGCAGTCTTCAGAGGTATGGCTACACCTTC.